Following are 30 T cell receptor beta chains from one sample sequenced in a study of blood T cells in healthy people across ages. It was with a sample-barcoded 5' primer and a J-beta primer mix that a second PCR of roughly 7 to 12 cycles was run. TCRdb called the 5' RACE reads again in MiXCR, with one record for every CDR3 protein. The sample lists 590,000 or so distinct CDR3 sequences; about 30% were seen once. The source material was blood. These TCRs come from an elderly woman in good health.

Concerning this clonotype: One end of the junction varies from germline; a read error may be responsible. J is TRBJ2-5 and V is TRBV20-1, with TRBD2 matching over 13 bases. The CDR3 sequence is 16 residues long. Germline CDR1 is DFQATT and CDR2 is SNEGSKA (reference sequence). The CDR3 bases are TGCAGTACTAGTTCGGGACTAGCGGGATTAAAGGAGACCCAGTACTTC. Residues: CSTSSGLAGLKETQYF.

About this clonotype: Germline is not matched at one junction end, which may reflect a read error. J is TRBJ2-2 and V is TRBV4-3; 14 bases align to TRBD2. The CDR3 totals 17 residues. Germline V gene sequence: CDR1 LGHNA, CDR2 YSLEER. In DNA form, the CDR3 reads TGCGCCAGCAGCCAGGAAAGGACTAGCGGGGGGTCTGGGGAGCGGTTTTTT. This gives the protein CASSQERTSGGSGERFF.

This clonotype has a count of ten or more. The rearrangement uses TRBV4-1 and TRBJ2-4; D is uncertain. V was clipped by 1 base and J by 0 bases, with 13 bases between them. CDR1 and CDR2 from the germline V gene are MGHRA and YSYEKL. This CDR3 is 17 amino acids long. CDR3: CASSQVHLTLAKNIQYF. CDR3 bases: TGCGCCAGCAGCCAAGTCCACCTGACGCTAGCCAAAAACATTCAGTACTTC.

This clonotype was seen many times. This chain connects TRBV7-3 to TRBJ2-3; TRBD1 is a possible D gene (6 bases). V was pared by 5 bases and J by 0 bases, with 15 bases between. The CDR3 spans 16 residues. Germline CDR1 is SGHTA and CDR2 is FQGTGA. CDR3 amino acids: CASSHEGTYSTDTQYF. CDR3 coding DNA: TGTGCCAGCAGCCACGAGGGGACATATAGCACAGATACGCAGTATTTT.

On this clonotype: An end of the junction differs from the germline gene, which may be a read error. This chain links TRBV27 with TRBJ1-2, with D maybe TRBD1 (5 bases). The germline V gene encodes CDR1 MNHEY and CDR2 SMNVEV (reference sequence). The CDR3 is 13 residues long. The CDR3 coding sequence is TGTGCCAGCAGTATATCAGGGTACTATGGCTACACCTTC. This codes for CASSISGYYGYTF.

This chain joins TRBV20-1 and TRBJ2-5; 8 nucleotides agree with TRBD1. The DNA end favors TRBJ2-7, so the J call may be wrong. CDR1 DFQATT and CDR2 SNEGSKA come from the germline V gene (reference sequence). This CDR3 spans 14 amino acids. The CDR3: CSAPVDRVKNEQYF. The CDR3 nucleotides are TGCAGTGCTCCGGTGGACAGGGTTAAGAACGAGCAGTACTTC.

In its sample, this clonotype was seen many times. The genes are TRBV2 and TRBJ2-5, with D tentatively TRBD2 (5 bases). This CDR3 is built from 14 residues. CDR1 is SNHLY, CDR2 FYNNEI, per germline. V lost 4 bases, J lost 1 base, and 10 bases lay in between. DNA for the CDR3: TGTGCCAGCAGTGCCTCCCGGGGCCAAGAGACCCAGTACTTC. This gives the protein CASSASRGQETQYF.

Comments on this clonotype: Sequence at one end of the junction differs from germline and may be a read error. The chain links TRBV2 to TRBJ2-1, with a tentative D call TRBD1 (6 bases). The length of the CDR3 is 14 residues. Germline V CDR1 and CDR2: SNHLY, FYNNEI. The DNA for the CDR3 is TGTGCCAGCAGTGGGGACACCTTATACAGTGAGCAGTTCTTC. Its protein is CASSGDTLYSEQFF.

This clonotype has only one observation. One base away lies a much larger clone, so this may be a sequencing read error. This CDR3 fails to terminate in the conserved phenylalanine or tryptophan, so it likely reflects a read error. V gene TRBV15 combines with J gene TRBJ1-2; D is possibly TRBD1 (5 bases). Germline assignment: CDR1 LNHNV and CDR2 YYDKDF (reference sequence). V dropped 3 bases and J dropped 0 bases, with 11 bases sitting between them. The CDR3 extends over 15 amino acids. CDR3 region: CATSSGGGSNYGYTL. The CDR3 nucleotides read TGTGCCACCAGCAGTGGGGGGGGGTCTAACTATGGCTACACCCTC.

Remarks on this clonotype: This could be a read error, since a much larger clone is one nucleotide away. The chain links TRBV5-4 to TRBJ2-3, with D perhaps matching TRBD1 or TRBD2 (5 bases each). CDR1 is SGHNT, CDR2 YYREEE, per germline (reference sequence). Trimming shortened V by 3 bases and J by 0 bases, and 14 bases separated the two germline ends. The CDR3 consists of 16 residues. The CDR3 sequence: CASSSWDGWSTDTQYF. In DNA form, the CDR3 reads TGTGCCAGCAGCTCTTGGGACGGTTGGAGCACAGATACGCAGTATTTT.

The CDR3 sequence is CAWSDLSGGARTDTQYF. The CDR3 region has the DNA TGTGCCTGGAGCGATCTTAGCGGGGGGGCCAGGACAGATACGCAGTATTTT. This chain uses TRBV30 with TRBJ2-3; 11 bases are shared with TRBD2. With 3 bases clipped from V and 3 bases from J, the junction kept 11 bases outside the gene matches. The CDR3 has 17 amino acids. Germline V gives CDR1 GTSNPN, CDR2 SVGIG (reference sequence).

Turning to this clonotype: Since a much larger clone is just one base distant, this may be a read error. This chain uses TRBV3-1 with TRBJ2-1, with TRBD2 identical over 7 bases. CDR1 is LGHDT, CDR2 YNNKEL, per germline (reference sequence). V lost 1 base, J lost 13 bases, and 13 bases stayed unmatched. CDR3 size: 15 residues. CDR3 nucleotide sequence: TGTGCCAGCAGCCAAGCTGGGGAGGGAGGAGTAACCCAGTTCTTC. Translating gives CASSQAGEGGVTQFF.

This clonotype has a handful of counts. The rearrangement joins TRBV20-1 to TRBJ2-5, with D tentatively TRBD1 (5 bases). Deletions cut 0 bases from V and 11 bases from J, with 13 bases between. Germline CDR1 reads DFQATT; CDR2 reads SNEGSKA (reference sequence). There are 12 residues in the CDR3. In DNA form, the CDR3 reads TGCAGTGCTAGAGATGGCCCCTACAGGCAGTACTTC. It codes for CSARDGPYRQYF.

The chain uses TRBV29-1 and TRBJ2-5; 10 bases are shared with TRBD2. V lost 8 bases, J lost 5 bases, and 11 bases stayed unmatched. Per germline, CDR1 SQVTM and CDR2 ANQGSEA. There are 14 residues in the CDR3. The CDR3 reads CSHLGLAALETQYF. As DNA, the CDR3 is TGCAGCCACTTAGGACTAGCGGCTTTGGAGACCCAGTACTTC.

At least ten counts were recorded for this clonotype. This rearrangement joins TRBV5-1 to TRBJ1-2; 9 nucleotides agree with TRBD1. Germline V lookup: CDR1 SGHRS, CDR2 YFSETQ. The CDR3 is 16 amino acids. With V trimmed by 4 bases and J by 6 bases, 13 bases remained unmatched. CDR3 nucleotides: TGCGCCAGCAGCCAAGGATGGGACAGGGCAACGGATGGCTACACCTTC. Amino acid sequence: CASSQGWDRATDGYTF.

The chain couples TRBV5-1 to TRBJ2-2; 9 nucleotides match TRBD2. The CDR3 is 16 amino acids. V was clipped by 0 bases and J by 7 bases; unmatched bases: 7. Germline V gene sequence: CDR1 SGHRS, CDR2 YFSETQ. This CDR3 reads CASSLAGLARGGELFF. CDR3 DNA sequence: TGCGCCAGCAGCTTGGCCGGACTAGCGAGGGGCGGGGAGCTGTTTTTT.

This clonotype has just a few counts. V is TRBV5-1 and J is TRBJ1-5; 7 bases are shared with TRBD1. The CDR3 is made up of 15 amino acids. Germline loops: CDR1 SGHRS, CDR2 YFSETQ. The trim removed 4 bases at V and 5 bases at J, leaving 9 bases unmatched. CDR3 protein: CASSRTGDGDQPQHF. The CDR3 coding sequence is TGCGCCAGCAGCCGTACAGGGGACGGGGATCAGCCCCAGCATTTT.

Comments on this clonotype: Being one base from a much bigger clone, this may be a read error. The chain combines TRBV12-3 or TRBV12-4 with TRBJ1-1; D not certain. The V end lost 4 bases, the J end lost 13 bases, and 13 bases lay between the germline ends. The CDR3 has 11 residues. CDR3 DNA sequence: TGTGCCAGCAGTTCGGTGAGCTTTGTTTTCTTT. Translating it yields CASSSVSFVFF.

The rearrangement links TRBV29-1 to TRBJ1-3; 7 bases line up with TRBD1. Per the germline V gene, CDR1 is SQVTM and CDR2 is ANQGSEA. The ends lost 7 bases at V and 0 bases at J; junction bases unmatched: 3. The CDR3 sequence is 13 residues long. CDR3 nucleotides: TGCAGCGCTGGGGACAGCTCTGGAAACACCATATATTTT. Translation: CSAGDSSGNTIYF.

A remark on this clonotype: A much larger clone differs by one base, so this may be a read error. This chain links TRBV30 with TRBJ2-1, with 14 bases that match TRBD2. Trimming cost V 1 base and J 13 bases; bases outside gene matches: 15. The CDR3 sequence is 17 residues long. Germline V lookup: CDR1 GTSNPN, CDR2 SVGIG (reference sequence). The CDR3 region has the DNA TGTGCCTGGAGTGGCTCCGGGACTAGCGGGGGCCAAAAGACCCAGTTCTTC. Encoded protein: CAWSGSGTSGGQKTQFF.

On this clonotype: One base away lies a much larger clone, so this may be a sequencing read error. The CDR3 spells CASSPAGSAYEQYF. In DNA form, the CDR3 reads TGTGCCAGCAGCCCGGCAGGGTCAGCCTACGAGCAGTACTTC. The chain couples TRBV5-6 to TRBJ2-7; D is perhaps TRBD1 (5 bases). Germline CDR1 SGHDT, CDR2 YYEEEE. Trimming stripped 4 bases from V and 2 bases from J, with 13 bases between. The CDR3 spans 14 residues.

On this clonotype itself: Given a much more abundant clone one base away, this may be a read error. The chain links TRBV7-6 to TRBJ2-7, with D possibly TRBD2 on 5 matching bases. The CDR3 covers 14 residues. V was trimmed by 4 bases and J by 2 bases, leaving 12 bases between them. CDR1 and CDR2 (germline): SGHVS, FNYEAQ. The CDR3 region is CASSSEGCPYEQYF. CDR3 sequence (DNA): TGTGCCAGCAGCTCCGAGGGTTGCCCCTACGAGCAGTACTTC.

This clonotype has just a few counts. The genes are TRBV7-2 and TRBJ2-7; 14 nucleotides match TRBD2. The CDR3 contains 16 residues. Losses at the gene ends were 2 bases for V and 3 bases for J; bases not matched to a gene: 3. Germline V lookup: CDR1 SGHTA, CDR2 FQGNSA. The CDR3 loop reads CASSLPGLAGVYEQYF. The CDR3 DNA follows: TGTGCCAGCAGCTTACCGGGACTAGCGGGGGTCTACGAGCAGTACTTC. Using reference TRBV7-2 and TRBJ2-7 for the parts outside the CDR3, the full variable domain is GAGVSQSPSNKVTEKGKDVELRCDPISGHTALYWYRQSLGQGLEFLIYFQGNSAPDKSGLPSDRFSAERTGGSVSTLTIQRTQQEDSAVYLCASSLPGLAGVYEQYFGPGTRLTVT.

Here the CDR3 DNA reads TGTGCCAGCAGCCTCCGGGGCGGAACCTACAATGAGCAGTACTTC. It is translated as CASSLRGGTYNEQYF. V is TRBV6-2 or TRBV6-3 and J is TRBJ2-7; D could derive from TRBD1 or TRBD2 (5 bases each). Trimming stripped 6 bases from V and 7 bases from J, with 22 bases between. CDR1 is MNHEY, CDR2 SVGEGT, per germline. CDR3 length: 15 residues.

This clonotype was found many times. The chain links TRBV10-3 to TRBJ2-7; D might be TRBD1 (6 bases). The CDR3 is 13 residues long. Germline CDR1 ENHRY, CDR2 SYGVKD. V was trimmed by 10 bases and J by 2 bases, leaving 15 bases between them. CDR3 DNA sequence: TGTGCCACCAGGGGCCTGAGTACCTACGAGCAGTACTTC. Amino acids: CATRGLSTYEQYF.

This clonotype was recorded a few times. The V call is TRBV20-1, the J call TRBJ2-3, with 11 nucleotides matching TRBD2. After removal of 3 bases from V and 5 bases from J, the junction contained 4 bases not matched to a gene. In germline, CDR1 is DFQATT, CDR2 SNEGSKA (reference sequence). The CDR3 consists of 14 residues. CDR3 in amino acids: CSASRSGGEDTQYF. In DNA, the CDR3 is TGCAGTGCTAGCCGTAGCGGGGGGGAAGATACGCAGTATTTT.

The chain carries TRBV28 and TRBJ1-6; the match to TRBD1 covers 9 bases. CDR3 length: 12 amino acids. CDR1 and CDR2 (germline): MDHEN, SYDVKM. V dropped 10 bases and J dropped 9; count of bases not matched to a gene: 4. DNA of the CDR3: TGTGCCACCCGGGACAGGGTTTCACCCCTCCACTTT. Amino acid sequence: CATRDRVSPLHF.

The rearrangement uses TRBV20-1 and TRBJ1-4; TRBD1 is a possible D gene (6 bases). V lost 0 bases to trimming and J lost 8 bases, with 13 bases between them. The CDR3 covers 14 residues. Germline V gene lookup returns CDR1 DFQATT and CDR2 SNEGSKA (reference sequence). The CDR3 region is CSAREGLGAEKLFF. The CDR3 DNA reads as TGCAGTGCTAGAGAGGGCTTGGGGGCGGAAAAACTGTTTTTT.

This clonotype was detected ten times or more. The chain carries TRBV4-3 and TRBJ2-7; 8 bases are shared with TRBD1. CDR1 and CDR2 from the germline V gene are LGHNA and YSLEER. CDR3 length: 15 residues. After removal of 0 bases from V and 5 bases from J, the junction contained 6 bases not matched to a gene. CDR3 in amino acids: CASSQDHGRGHEQYF. The CDR3 DNA is TGCGCCAGCAGCCAAGATCATGGCAGGGGGCACGAGCAGTACTTC.

Notes on this clonotype: A much larger clone lies one base from this, so it may be a read error. The rearrangement links TRBV4-3 to TRBJ2-1, with TRBD2 matching over 9 bases. The DNA end is more similar to TRBJ2-7, so the J call may be wrong. Per germline, CDR1 LGHNA and CDR2 YSLEER. This CDR3 is 16 amino acids long. The CDR3 DNA reads TGCGCCAGCAGCCGAGCGGGGGGAAGCTCCTACAATGAGCAGTACTTC. It codes for CASSRAGGSSYNEQYF.